This T cell receptor (beta chain) was recovered during a study of T-cell memory formation after mild COVID-19 (dated by TCRdb to about 2021). With regard to the full study: TCR sequence clusters from the two donors were largely donor specific. In a couple of donors, T-cell clones that expanded and contracted after mild COVID-19 were followed by sequencing TCRalpha and TCRbeta repertoires longitudinally. Two young, previously healthy adult volunteers made up the cohort, one male and one female. Findings and caveats that apply to the study as a whole: Contracting CD4+ clones turned up mainly in the CM and EM memory subsets, whereas EMRA was where CD8+ clones were enriched. Clones that contracted from day 15 to 85 showed balanced CD4/CD8 phenotypes, whereas a second wave of clones that expanded from day 15 to 37 leaned towards CD4+. Only a couple of mild cases were covered by the study, and larger cohorts that include severe cases with pre-infection samples were considered necessary. The second-wave clones that peaked on day 37 were not confirmed to be SARS-CoV-2 specific. Some responding clones were found in pre-infection memory, which suggests that pre-existing cross-reactive memory T cells took part in the SARS-CoV-2 response.

This clonotype occurred a few times. It has no known antigen specificity. Per-base quality was not reported, and no clone a single base away is much larger than it. Ficoll-Paque density gradient centrifugation was the method used to isolate PBMCs. Sequenced on an Illumina NovaSeq 6000. Using 5'RACE with constant-segment primers, TCRalpha and TCRbeta cDNA libraries were constructed, with sample barcodes and unique molecular identifiers added in the process. RNA was extracted from every sample with Trizol reagent. Amplification of the libraries took two PCR steps, and the second step added a second sample barcode plus Illumina TruSeq adapters. The libraries were sequenced on an Illumina NovaSeq using 2 x 150 bp paired-end reads. The authors' pipeline ran thus. The reads were demultiplexed and collapsed into UMI-guided consensus sequences using migec v1.2.7. Using mixcr v2.1.11, UMI consensuses were aligned to TRA and TRB V and J templates and then assembled into clonotypes. A clonotype was counted as expanded or contracted only when both edgeR and NoisET called the clonotype significant, with the noise models trained on biological replicates. For edgeR calls, the thresholds were a false discovery rate-adjusted p below 0.01 and a log2 fold-change of 1. PCA with hierarchical clustering of max-normalized trajectories of the 1000 most abundant clonotypes was used as exploratory dynamics analysis. The CD4 or CD8 phenotype of responding clones was assigned using the separately sequenced CD4+ and CD8+ repertoires. TCRdb trimmed the raw reads at Q25, called clones with MiXCR and kept productive beta chains. Every entry covers one CDR3 protein and lists the most common genes and DNA from its rows. In this record, the V and J calls reflect TCRdb's handling and not the investigators' own analysis. This sample is represented by fewer than 150,000 distinct CDR3 sequences; 13% to 15% of them were singletons. Of the sample, 25% to 30% is held by the ten largest clones.

CDR1 and CDR2 (PRHDT, FYEKMQ) derive from the germline V gene (reference sequence). The CDR3 starts with the cysteine, ends with the phenylalanine, and has 13 residues. The kept DNA is CDR3 alone, 39 bases in frame from the first base. The V and J ends are trimmed by 6 bases and 7 bases, leaving 16 bases between them. The specimen was PBMCs or a T cell subset sorted from them (not recorded which). The rearrangement combines TRBV13 with TRBJ2-7; there is no confident call for the D gene. The origin of this receptor is an adult woman who had mild COVID-19 (a few samples of this study predate the infection). The sample titles of this study are shuffled in the database, so cell type and time point are left out; the donor was told from shared clones. The CDR3 sequence is CASSTTAGGEQYF. In nucleotides, the sequence is TGTGCCAGCAGTACCACGGCTGGTGGTGAGCAGTACTTC.